The present T cell receptor beta chain was sequenced within a study of Graves' ophthalmopathy and Graves' hyperthyroidism. Study as a whole: Hyperthyroidism was classified as stable if no ophthalmopathy occurred within 18 months of follow-up.

This clonotype has ten or more counts. The germline V and J ends were trimmed by 0 bases and 1 base, with 7 bases remaining between them. CDR1 is LGHNA, CDR2 YNFKEQ, per germline. This CDR3 region has 14 residues. As diagnostic evidence, clinical symptoms, serum thyroxine, TRAb, thyroid ultrasound and orbital computed tomography were relied upon. The TCR beta CDR3 regions underwent amplification from RNA transcripts. RT-PCR was first run with HTBI primers, then multiplex PCR in a second round. A single record per CDR3 protein comes from TCRdb applying MiXCR to the multiplex PCR reads. The sample includes 450,000 to 600,000 distinct CDR3 sequences, less than 45% of them seen just once.

Sequencing was done on a sample of peripheral blood or thyroid tissue (not recorded which). This chain joins TRBV4-2 and TRBJ2-7, with D hard to call. This sequence was found in an adult man with Graves' hyperthyroidism. The CDR3: CASSQDGGSYEQYF. DNA for the CDR3: TGTGCCAGCAGCCAAGATGGTGGATCCTACGAGCAGTACTTC.